This T cell receptor beta chain came from a study of shared clonotypes between healthy human individuals. Study context: A couple of female and three male donors aged 18 to 49 were enrolled.

Some clones are missing from TCRdb's copy, which holds only in-frame ones; the method was immunoSEQ multiplex PCR. The table shows about 1,800,000 clones, with 85% to 95% occurring only once. Positively selected for CCR7, the CD45RO-negative cells used as naive CD8 cells excluded terminally differentiated effector memory CD45RA+ cells. V lost 0 bases, J lost 5 bases, and 10 bases stayed unmatched. The CDR3 has 16 residues. Germline-derived CDR1 and CDR2 are LGHNA and YSLEER. The sequence was obtained from a man younger than 35 in good health. Sequencing was carried out using naive CD8+ T cells sorted from blood. V usage is TRBV4-3 and J usage is TRBJ2-7; TRBD2 matches at 7 bases. The chain's CDR3 is CASSQDRLAEDHEQYF. Here the CDR3 DNA reads TGCGCCAGCAGCCAAGATCGGCTAGCGGAGGACCACGAGCAGTACTTC.